This is a list of T cell receptor beta chains from one sample in a study of CD8+ T cells in alopecia areata. Method: immunoSEQ multiplex PCR; TCRdb's copy keeps in-frame clones and lacks some. The table shows 150,000 to 200,000 clones, with approximately 56% occurring only once. This material consisted of CD4+ T cells sorted from blood, taken at week 0. The source of these receptors is a human donor with alopecia areata. Both conserved end residues are part of each CDR3. A D gene is named only where the DNA matches it firmly. Clone sizes are given selectively: once, few, many, or a class where the clone is expanded.

>TRBV18|TRBJ2-7|-|TRBD2
TGTGCCAGCTCACCACCTCTGGGAGAGCGGGGGGGCGCCTACGAGCAGTACTTC
CASSPPLGERGGAYEQYF
>TRBV30|TRBJ2-3|-|-
TGTGCCTGGAGTGTGGTCGGCCCCCGTCATACGCAGTATTTT
CAWSVVGPRHTQYF
>TRBV5-7|TRBJ1-6|-|-
TGTGCCAGCAGCTTTTCCACCCTCCACTTT
CASSFSTLHF
>TRBV6-1|TRBJ1-2|-|-
TGTGCCAGCAGTCCCTACAGGGACCACTACACCTTC
CASSPYRDHYTF
>TRBV2|TRBJ2-5|-|TRBD1
TGTGCCAGCAGTGACGGACAGGCGGAGACCCAGTACTTC
CASSDGQAETQYF
>TRBV6-5|TRBJ1-3|-|-
TGTGCCAGCAGCCTGGGACGGAGCTCTGGAAACACCATATATTTT
CASSLGRSSGNTIYF
>TRBV30|TRBJ1-2|-|TRBD1
TGTGCCTGGTTGGGACAGAGAGCTGGCTACACCTTC
CAWLGQRAGYTF
>TRBV29-1|TRBJ1-1|few|-
TGCAGCGTTGAAGAAAGGGTGAACACTGAAGCTTTCTTT
CSVEERVNTEAFF
>TRBV10-3|TRBJ1-2|-|TRBD1
TGTGCCATCAGTGATGGGGACAGGGGTAGCAATGGCTACACCTTC
CAISDGDRGSNGYTF
>TRBV19|TRBJ1-4|-|TRBD1
TGTGCCGTGAACCGGGACAGGGATGACGAAAAACTGTTTTTT
CAVNRDRDDEKLFF
>TRBV5-1|TRBJ2-5|-|TRBD2
TGCGCCAGCAGGGATCAAGCGGGGGGTTTTGAGACCCAGTACTTC
CASRDQAGGFETQYF
>TRBV9|TRBJ2-7|-|TRBD1
TGTGCCAGCAGCGCGTCGGGACAGGGTACCTACGAGCAGTACTTC
CASSASGQGTYEQYF
>TRBV5-4|TRBJ1-2|-|-
TGTGCCAGCAGCCCCGGGACGGAACCGGGCTACACCTTC
CASSPGTEPGYTF
>TRBV11-3|TRBJ1-1|-|-
TGTGCCAGCAGCTTAGTACCGGGGACTGAAGCTTTCTTT
CASSLVPGTEAFF
>TRBV7-2|TRBJ1-5|-|TRBD1
TGTGCCAGCAGCTTAGTGGACAGGGGGCGCGGCCAGCCCCAGCATTTT
CASSLVDRGRGQPQHF
>TRBV18|TRBJ1-1|-|-
TGTGCCAGCTCACCTCGGGAGAACACTGAAGCTTTCTTT
CASSPRENTEAFF
>TRBV9|TRBJ2-3|few|-
TGTGCCAGCAGCGTAGGGACTGGAATAAGCACAGATACGCAGTATTTT
CASSVGTGISTDTQYF
>TRBV4-2|TRBJ2-3|-|-
TGTGCCAGCAGCCAAGATGACAAACGACCTAGGAAGACGCAGTATTTT
CASSQDDKRPRKTQYF
>TRBV29-1|TRBJ2-2|-|-
TGCAGCGTTGGCCAGGGGGGATACACCGGGGAGCTGTTTTTT
CSVGQGGYTGELFF
>TRBV2|TRBJ1-1|-|-
TGTGCCAGCACTTGGGCCGCGAGCACTGAAGCTTTCTTT
CASTWAASTEAFF
>TRBV23-1|TRBJ1-1|-|TRBD1
TGCGCCAGCAGTCTTCGACGGACGGGACAGGGGCCTGAAGCTTTCTTT
CASSLRRTGQGPEAFF
>TRBV29-1|TRBJ1-1|few|TRBD1
TGCAGCGTACACAGACAGGGCTCGAACACTGAAGCTTTCTTT
CSVHRQGSNTEAFF
>TRBV15|TRBJ1-6|-|-
TGTGCCACCGGATCTGGCATTAAGGATTCACCCCTCCACTTT
CATGSGIKDSPLHF
>TRBV29-1|TRBJ2-5|few|-
TGCAGCGTTCGAGGGGCCCGCTCCGGGGAGACCCAGTACTTC
CSVRGARSGETQYF
>TRBV6-5|TRBJ2-2|-|-
TGTGCCAGCAGTCGAGAGGGGACCGGGGAGCTGTTTTTT
CASSREGTGELFF
>TRBV19|TRBJ1-1|-|-
TGTGCCAGTGAAGGAGGCGCTGAAGCTTTCTTT
CASEGGAEAFF
>TRBV27|TRBJ2-7|-|TRBD1
TGTGCCAGCAGTTCCCCGGGACAGGGGGGCTACGAGCAGTACTTC
CASSSPGQGGYEQYF
>TRBV5-1|TRBJ2-1|few|-
TGCGCCAGCAGCGAGACCCCTACCGATGAGCAGTTCTTC
CASSETPTDEQFF
>TRBV29-1|TRBJ2-5|-|TRBD1
TGCAGCGTCGCCCCTGGGACAGGGGTTGGGGAGACCCAGTACTTC
CSVAPGTGVGETQYF
>TRBV27|TRBJ2-7|-|-
TGTGCCAGCAGTTCAAACGGACCCTACGAGCAGTACTTC
CASSSNGPYEQYF
>TRBV7-2|TRBJ2-5|-|TRBD2
TGTGCCAGCAGCGCCGGCGGGGGCCAAGAGACCCAGTACTTC
CASSAGGGQETQYF
>TRBV29-1|TRBJ2-3|-|-
TGCAGCGTTGCTCTATTGACAGATACGCAGTATTTT
CSVALLTDTQYF
>TRBV6-5|TRBJ1-1|-|TRBD1
TGTGCCACCAGGAGGGGGCTGAACACTGAAGCTTTCTTT
CATRRGLNTEAFF
>TRBV5-6|TRBJ2-5|-|-
TGTGCCACTGGGCTACGGGAGACCCAGTACTTC
CATGLRETQYF
>TRBV5-1|TRBJ1-2|-|TRBD1
TGCGCCAGCAGCTGGACAGGGCTCGACTATGGCTACACCTTC
CASSWTGLDYGYTF
>TRBV12-5|TRBJ1-1|-|-
TGTGCTAGTGGACAGGGCGGCCAGAACACTGAAGCTTTCTTT
CASGQGGQNTEAFF
>TRBV5-1|TRBJ2-7|-|-
TGCGCCAGCAGCTTGGAATCAGGGTCCTACGAGCAGTACTTC
CASSLESGSYEQYF
>TRBV27|TRBJ2-2|-|TRBD1
TGTGCCAGCAGTTTAGTGGGACAGGGTACCACCGGGGAGCTGTTTTTT
CASSLVGQGTTGELFF
>TRBV6-5|TRBJ1-1|-|-
TGTGCCAGCAACCCTACCAAGGTTGGCACTGAAGCTTTCTTT
CASNPTKVGTEAFF
>TRBV18|TRBJ2-4|-|-
TGTGCCAGCTCACCACTTACCGCCGGGAGCGGCATTCAGTACTTC
CASSPLTAGSGIQYF
>TRBV6-1|TRBJ1-6|-|-
TGTGCCAGCAGTGAAGCGGCAGGAGGGGCCCTTGGTAATTCACCCCTCCACTTT
CASSEAAGGALGNSPLHF
>TRBV9|TRBJ2-3|-|-
TGTGCCAGCAGCGTACCTCAGGGAGCGCAGTATTTT
CASSVPQGAQYF
>TRBV6-5|TRBJ1-2|few|-
TGTGCCAGCAGCCGGGACCCAAGCTATGGCTACACCTTC
CASSRDPSYGYTF
>TRBV19|TRBJ1-2|-|-
TGTGCCAGTAGTATTGACCGTACTTTGGGCTACACCTTC
CASSIDRTLGYTF
>TRBV29-1|TRBJ1-1|-|-
TGCAGCGTTGGAGGGCGCAGTTCCTTTCGGGCTTTCTTT
CSVGGRSSFRAFF
>TRBV29-1|TRBJ2-7|-|TRBD2
TGCAGCGCTGAGGGGGCAGAGCTAGCGGGGGATGCCTACGAGCAGTACTTC
CSAEGAELAGDAYEQYF
>TRBV4-2|TRBJ2-4|-|TRBD2
TGTGCCAGCAGCCACGGGGGGGCCTCAGCCAAAAACATTCAGTACTTC
CASSHGGASAKNIQYF
>TRBV18|TRBJ1-2|-|-
TGTGCCAGCTCACCAGACAGGCGCTCATATGGCTACACCTTC
CASSPDRRSYGYTF
>TRBV29-1|TRBJ1-1|-|-
TGCAGCGTCCGGGAGATATACACTGAAGCTTTCTTT
CSVREIYTEAFF
>TRBV30|TRBJ1-1|-|-
TGTGCCTGGTCTAGGACTGTGAACACTGAAGCTTTCTTT
CAWSRTVNTEAFF
>TRBV23-1|TRBJ2-7|-|-
TGCGCCAGTCGATCGAACCAGGGAGGCGAGCAGTACTTC
CASRSNQGGEQYF
>TRBV7-9|TRBJ1-2|-|-
TGTGCCACCACCCCCACACGATCGGGTGGCTACACCTTC
CATTPTRSGGYTF
>TRBV29-1|TRBJ2-7|few|TRBD1
TGCAGCGTAGCGACGGGACAGGGAGTGGGCGAGCAGTACTTC
CSVATGQGVGEQYF
>TRBV27|TRBJ2-7|-|TRBD1
TGTGCCAGCAGCTTGACAGGGTACGAGCAGTACTTC
CASSLTGYEQYF